This passage covers 31 T cell receptor beta chains from one sample sequenced in a study of T-cell memory formation after mild COVID-19. MiXCR, applied by TCRdb to the 5' RACE reads, yields one record per CDR3 protein. The table lists over 450,000 distinct CDR3 sequences, roughly 22% of them singletons. The sequencing sample was made of PBMCs or a T cell subset sorted from them (not recorded which). These receptors were collected from an adult woman who had mild COVID-19 (a few samples of this study predate the infection). Cell type and time point are not known.

The rearrangement joins TRBV18 to TRBJ1-1; 10 bases line up with TRBD1. J gave up 2 bases and V 3 bases, and 15 bases lay outside the gene matches. Germline V gene lookup returns CDR1 KGHSH and CDR2 LQKENI. The CDR3 consists of 19 residues. Here the CDR3 DNA reads TGTGCCAGCTCACCGCTACCCAACCGGGACAGGGGCGCAAACACTGAAGCTTTCTTT. Translated: CASSPLPNRDRGANTEAFF.

The chain couples TRBV5-1 to TRBJ2-2; D could derive from TRBD1 or TRBD2 (5 bases each). This CDR3 is built from 14 residues. From germline, CDR1 is SGHRS and CDR2 YFSETQ. V was shortened by 7 bases and J by 3 bases, with 13 bases between the two germline ends. The CDR3, as DNA: TGCGCCAGCCGCGTTGGGGGATACACCGGGGAGCTGTTTTTT. This sequence encodes CASRVGGYTGELFF.

The chain is built from TRBV20-1 and TRBJ1-6; 9 bases match TRBD1. There are 12 residues in the CDR3. The germline V gene encodes CDR1 DFQATT and CDR2 SNEGSKA (reference sequence). V lost 6 bases to trimming and J lost 14 bases; unmatched junction nucleotides: 8. The CDR3 spells CSAGTGRQTLHF. DNA of the CDR3: TGCAGTGCCGGGACAGGGAGGCAGACCCTCCACTTT.

The V call is TRBV5-1, the J call TRBJ1-1; maybe TRBD1 (5 bases). Trimming pared 4 bases from V and 1 base from J, leaving 11 bases between. The CDR3 extends over 14 amino acids. The germline V gene has CDR1 SGHRS and CDR2 YFSETQ. The CDR3 nucleotides are TGCGCCAGCAGCCCCTGGCAGGGGAACACTGAAGCTTTCTTT. Protein: CASSPWQGNTEAFF.

The chain joins TRBV14 to TRBJ2-3, with D possibly TRBD2 on 6 matching bases. This CDR3 is 14 amino acids long. CDR1 is SGHDN, CDR2 FVKESK, per germline. V was trimmed by 1 base and J by 6 bases, leaving 11 bases between them. CDR3 protein: CASSQGGALDTQYF. CDR3 in DNA: TGTGCCAGCAGCCAAGGCGGGGCATTGGATACGCAGTATTTT.

This chain uses TRBV5-6 with TRBJ2-5, with 7 bases lining up with TRBD2. This CDR3 is 14 amino acids long. CDR1 and CDR2 (germline): SGHDT, YYEEEE. Unmatched junction bases numbered 4, after V lost 4 bases and J lost 1 base. For the CDR3, the DNA is TGTGCCAGCAGCCAATGGACTAGCCAAGAGACCCAGTACTTC. This encodes CASSQWTSQETQYF.

The CDR3 loop is CASSPVPSNQPQHF. CDR3 nucleotide sequence: TGTGCCAGCAGCCCCGTTCCGAGCAATCAGCCCCAGCATTTT. The V gene is TRBV3-1, the J gene TRBJ1-5; D call uncertain. The CDR3 totals 14 residues. The ends were cut back, 4 bases at V and 1 base at J, with 8 bases in the middle. Germline V gives CDR1 LGHDT, CDR2 YNNKEL (reference sequence).

This clonotype occurred many times. Relative to the germline gene, one junction end is altered; a read error may explain this. The gene calls are TRBV5-1 and TRBJ2-3; TRBD1 agrees at 12 bases. CDR1 and CDR2 from the germline V gene are SGHRS and YFSETQ. The length of the CDR3 is 14 residues. The CDR3 nucleotides read TGTGCCAGCAGCCCGGGACAGGGGGCCGATACGCAGTATTTT. Protein sequence: CASSPGQGADTQYF.

This chain connects TRBV10-3 to TRBJ2-3; D may match TRBD1 or TRBD2 (5 bases each). Trimming removed 4 bases at V and 3 bases at J, with 20 bases between. The CDR3 is made up of 17 amino acids. CDR1 is ENHRY and CDR2 is SYGVKD in the germline V gene. DNA of the CDR3: TGTGCCATCAGTGGCCCGGGGCAGGTCGATAGGACAGATACGCAGTATTTT. Its translation: CAISGPGQVDRTDTQYF.

V usage is TRBV4-1 and J usage is TRBJ1-2; D perhaps matches TRBD1 (5 bases). Trimming pared 4 bases from V and 4 bases from J, leaving 13 bases between. CDR1 is MGHRA and CDR2 is YSYEKL in the germline V gene. The CDR3 is 14 residues long. As DNA, the CDR3 is TGCGCCAGCAGCCGGCCAGGGAGTCTCTATGGCTACACCTTC. Amino acids: CASSRPGSLYGYTF.

This chain joins TRBV6-2 or TRBV6-3 and TRBJ1-2; the D gene is possibly TRBD1 (6 bases). Deletions cut 6 bases from V and 7 bases from J, with 18 bases between. Per germline, CDR1 MNHEY and CDR2 SVGEGT. The CDR3 runs 14 residues. The CDR3, as DNA: TGTGCCAGCAGACGGACAGAGGCCTCGGCTGGCTACACCTTC. Translating it yields CASRRTEASAGYTF.

This clonotype was recorded many times. The gene calls are TRBV5-1 and TRBJ1-1; D not resolved. Germline lookup yields CDR1 SGHRS and CDR2 YFSETQ. V was cut by 1 base and J by 5 bases, with 12 bases left in between. This CDR3 has 14 amino acids. This CDR3 is CASSLPSHGTEAFF. CDR3 nucleotides: TGCGCCAGCAGCTTGCCTTCACATGGAACTGAAGCTTTCTTT.

In this sample, this clonotype turned up a few times. The J gene is TRBJ2-3, the V gene TRBV15, with TRBD1 identical over 8 bases. The CDR3 is 16 amino acids. Germline trimming cut 4 bases from V and 3 bases from J; bases unmatched to any gene: 9. Germline V gene data show CDR1 as LNHNV and CDR2 as YYDKDF (reference sequence). CDR3 sequence (DNA): TGTGCCACCAGCACCCACCAGGGGGCTTCGACAGATACGCAGTATTTT. Protein: CATSTHQGASTDTQYF.

The chain uses TRBV4-3 and TRBJ2-2; the D gene is possibly TRBD2 (5 bases). V was pared by 1 base and J by 7 bases, with 16 bases between. Germline CDR1 LGHNA, CDR2 YSLEER. This CDR3 is 16 amino acids long. Here the CDR3 DNA reads TGCGCCAGCAGCCAAGGGCCAGAGCGGTCAGGCGGGGAGCTGTTTTTT. Translation: CASSQGPERSGGELFF.

This clonotype was seen repeatedly, ten times or more. This chain uses TRBV6-5 with TRBJ2-6; D gene unclear. CDR3 length: 15 residues. CDR1 and CDR2 (germline): MNHEY, SVGAGI. V was trimmed by 4 bases and J by 4 bases, leaving 11 bases between them. In nucleotides, the CDR3 is TGTGCCAGCAGTTTAGGATCTGGGGGGGCCAACGTCCTGACTTTC. This encodes CASSLGSGGANVLTF.

This clonotype showed up many times. The CDR3 is CASSPPGTSTSNEQFF. The CDR3 region has the DNA TGTGCCAGCAGCCCACCAGGGACCTCCACAAGCAATGAGCAGTTCTTC. This chain joins TRBV5-6 and TRBJ2-1; the D call may be TRBD1 or TRBD2 (5 bases each). V was shortened by 4 bases and J by 6 bases, with 20 bases between the two germline ends. CDR3 length: 16 residues. Germline V gene data show CDR1 as SGHDT and CDR2 as YYEEEE.

The chain's CDR3 is CATSSDRGDGYTF. CDR3 nucleotides: TGTGCCACCAGTTCCGACAGGGGAGATGGCTACACCTTC. This chain uses TRBV24-1 with TRBJ1-2; TRBD1 aligns across 8 bases. The CDR3 sequence is 13 residues long. CDR1 and CDR2 (germline): KGHDR, SFDVKD. V was clipped by 6 bases and J by 6 bases; unmatched bases: 5.

This sequence joins TRBV29-1 and TRBJ2-2; 13 bases line up with TRBD2. After removal of 6 bases from V and 6 bases from J, the junction contained 4 bases not matched to a gene. The CDR3 loop spans 14 amino acids. CDR1 and CDR2 from the germline V gene are SQVTM and ANQGSEA. The CDR3 DNA reads as TGCAGCGTAGGACTAGCGGGAGACGCCGGGGAGCTGTTTTTT. It translates to CSVGLAGDAGELFF.

This clonotype was detected only a few times. V and J are TRBV5-1 and TRBJ2-6; D is ambiguous. Germline CDR1 SGHRS, CDR2 YFSETQ. The CDR3 sequence is 17 residues long. V lost 0 bases to trimming and J lost 0 bases, with 10 bases between them. CDR3 sequence: CASSLGGTDSGANVLTF. CDR3 in DNA: TGCGCCAGCAGCTTGGGAGGAACAGACTCTGGGGCCAACGTCCTGACTTTC.

This chain uses TRBV24-1 with TRBJ1-1, with unresolved D. CDR1 KGHDR and CDR2 SFDVKD come from the germline V gene. The CDR3 has 14 amino acids. The V gene lost 3 bases and the J gene lost 1 base, with 8 bases spanning the gap. Written as DNA, the CDR3 is TGTGCCACCAGTGATCCCGGGAGGAACACTGAAGCTTTCTTT. Its translation is CATSDPGRNTEAFF.

The table lists this clonotype with many counts. CDR3 sequence (DNA): TGCAGCACCGGGGTTTACAATGAGCAGTTCTTC. It translates to CSTGVYNEQFF. This sequence joins TRBV29-1 and TRBJ2-1; possible D gene TRBD2, 5 bases. This CDR3 is 11 amino acids long. Germline V lookup: CDR1 SQVTM, CDR2 ANQGSEA. V was pared by 8 bases and J by 4 bases, with 9 bases between.

This clonotype was detected only a few times. The chain employs TRBV7-2 and TRBJ1-5, with D possibly being TRBD1 (6 bases). The V gene's germline CDR1 is SGHTA and CDR2 FQGNSA. Trimming took off 5 bases at V and 11 bases at J, with 19 bases between the two ends. This CDR3 region has 14 residues. The CDR3 region is CASSPTGPAVAQHF. CDR3 bases: TGTGCCAGCAGCCCCACAGGGCCCGCCGTCGCCCAGCATTTT.

This chain links TRBV12-3 or TRBV12-4 with TRBJ2-2; perhaps TRBD2 as D (6 bases). V shed 6 bases and J shed 3 bases, with 17 bases lying between them. The CDR3 consists of 16 residues. This chain's CDR3 is CASSPQGRGYTGELFF. The DNA for the CDR3 is TGTGCCAGCAGCCCCCAAGGGCGGGGCTACACCGGGGAGCTGTTTTTT.

A few counts support this clonotype. The gene calls are TRBV7-2 and TRBJ1-1; D gene ambiguous. Trimming took 5 bases from V and 0 from J, leaving 10 bases between them. The CDR3 has 14 residues. Germline-derived CDR1 and CDR2 are SGHTA and FQGNSA. CDR3 amino acids: CASSPSRLNTEAFF. The CDR3 coding sequence is TGTGCCAGCAGCCCCAGTAGACTGAACACTGAAGCTTTCTTT.

The chain employs TRBV12-3 or TRBV12-4 and TRBJ2-2; D is undetermined. V lost 3 bases and J lost 3, with 5 bases in between. This CDR3 is built from 13 residues. CDR3 amino acids: CASSFADTGELFF. The CDR3 nucleotides read TGTGCCAGCAGTTTTGCCGACACCGGGGAGCTGTTTTTT.

This clonotype was detected only a few times. The V call is TRBV4-1, the J call TRBJ1-1; perhaps TRBD1 as D (5 bases). This CDR3 is built from 16 residues. Trimming took off 0 bases at V and 6 bases at J, with 17 bases between the two ends. Germline V gives CDR1 MGHRA, CDR2 YSYEKL. The CDR3 reads CASSQEGVRLDPEAFF. CDR3 sequence (DNA): TGCGCCAGCAGCCAAGAGGGGGTTAGACTGGACCCTGAAGCTTTCTTT.

This clonotype showed up just a few times. This chain uses TRBV9 with TRBJ2-1; TRBD2 agrees at 13 bases. The CDR3 runs to 17 residues. With 0 bases clipped from V and 7 bases from J, the junction kept 7 bases outside the gene matches. The germline gives CDR1 SGDLS, CDR2 YYNGEE. The CDR3 loop is CASSVARTSGSWNEQFF. The CDR3, as DNA: TGTGCCAGCAGCGTAGCTCGGACTAGCGGGAGTTGGAATGAGCAGTTCTTC.

CDR3 amino acids: CASSYPRNTSFVAKNIQYF. The DNA of the CDR3 is TGTGCCAGCAGTTACCCGCGGAACACCTCCTTCGTAGCCAAAAACATTCAGTACTTC. This chain connects TRBV6-2 or TRBV6-3 to TRBJ2-4; the D is unclear. The length of the CDR3 is 19 residues. The germline gives CDR1 MNHEY, CDR2 SVGEGT. V lost 2 bases to trimming and J lost 0 bases, with 20 bases between them.

The genes are TRBV5-1 and TRBJ2-7; 8 bases line up with TRBD2. Germline lookup yields CDR1 SGHRS and CDR2 YFSETQ. The CDR3 spans 14 residues. The ends lost 6 bases at V and 2 bases at J; junction bases unmatched: 7. This chain's CDR3 is CASMNSGNPYEQYF. As DNA, the CDR3 is TGCGCCAGCATGAATAGCGGGAACCCCTACGAGCAGTACTTC.

There are a few counts of this clonotype. V is TRBV20-1 and J is TRBJ2-7, with TRBD2 identical over 14 bases. Looked up from germline, CDR1 is DFQATT and CDR2 is SNEGSKA (reference sequence). V shed 6 bases and J 2 bases; nucleotides not matched to a gene: 9. The CDR3 contains 16 residues. The CDR3 is CSAASPGLAGAYEQYF. CDR3 DNA: TGCAGTGCAGCTAGTCCGGGACTAGCGGGAGCCTACGAGCAGTACTTC.

This clonotype was seen repeatedly, ten times or more. The gene calls are TRBV24-1 and TRBJ2-4, with a possible D match to TRBD2 (6 bases). Germline CDR1 reads KGHDR; CDR2 reads SFDVKD. Trimming took off 3 bases at V and 7 bases at J, with 18 bases between the two ends. The length of the CDR3 is 16 residues. Written as DNA, the CDR3 is TGTGCCACCAGTGATCCGAGCCAGGGACTTGGGAACATTCAGTACTTC. It yields the protein CATSDPSQGLGNIQYF.